The clone carrying this TCR beta chain was found a few times. Its target is not known. This sample is part of a study of early T cells in non-severe SARS-CoV-2 infection. Study results and limitations: Matching against VDJdb likely underestimated virus-specific expansions, favoring anti-spike CD8.

The CDR3 is 12 residues long. The V and J ends lost 3 bases and 8 bases respectively, with 7 bases between them. Germline V gene lookup returns CDR1 SGHTA and CDR2 FQGTGA. TCRdb reprocessed the 5' RACE reads via MiXCR and lists one record per CDR3 protein. The sample shows tens of thousands of distinct CDR3 sequences, 20% to 25% of them seen only once. The sample in question was whole blood, obtained at baseline. This chain connects TRBV7-3 to TRBJ2-2; D call uncertain. This TCR came from an adult who was a healthcare worker with PCR-confirmed SARS-CoV-2 infection or an uninfected control (not recorded which). In DNA, the CDR3 is TGTGCCAGCAGCTTCGAGCTGGGGGAGCTGTTTTTT. Translated: CASSFELGELFF.